The rows below give T cell receptor beta chains drawn from one sample of a study of blood T cell repertoires in COVID-19. Measured with immunoSEQ multiplex PCR; TCRdb has only the in-frame clones, and not every one. The table has over 200,000 clones, approximately 80% seen once. Sequences were obtained from PBMCs or T cells enriched from blood (not recorded which). These receptors all come from a man in his fifties or sixties who had recovered from COVID-19. Both conserved end residues are part of each CDR3. The order of the fields is V gene, D gene, J gene, clone size, CDR3 DNA, CDR3 protein. A D gene is named only where the DNA matches it firmly. Clone size is given for some rows only: seen once, a few or many times, or a class if the clone is expanded.

V gene: TRBV19; D gene: -; J gene: TRBJ2-7; clone size: -; CDR3 DNA: TGTGCCACCCAACAGGAGCCTTTCTCCTACGAGCAGTACTTC; CDR3 protein: CATQQEPFSYEQYF
V gene: TRBV6-5; D gene: TRBD1; J gene: TRBJ1-2; clone size: -; CDR3 DNA: TGTGCCAGCAGTTACTTATCGACAGGGGCGCCGGGCTACACCTTC; CDR3 protein: CASSYLSTGAPGYTF
V gene: TRBV12-3/TRBV12-4; D gene: -; J gene: TRBJ2-3; clone size: -; CDR3 DNA: TGTGCCAGCAGTGAGCGGGCAACAGATACGCAGTATTTT; CDR3 protein: CASSERATDTQYF
V gene: TRBV19; D gene: -; J gene: TRBJ2-5; clone size: -; CDR3 DNA: TGTGCCAGTAGTTCTCAGGGGCCCACCAAGGAGACCCAGTACTTC; CDR3 protein: CASSSQGPTKETQYF
V gene: TRBV19; D gene: TRBD2; J gene: TRBJ2-1; clone size: -; CDR3 DNA: TGTGCCAGTAGTATAGCGACTAGCGGGGGGGGCGAGCAGTTCTTC; CDR3 protein: CASSIATSGGGEQFF
V gene: TRBV2; D gene: -; J gene: TRBJ2-2; clone size: -; CDR3 DNA: TGTGCCAGCAGCCAAGGAGGTACCGGGGAGCTGTTTTTT; CDR3 protein: CASSQGGTGELFF
V gene: TRBV5-8; D gene: -; J gene: TRBJ1-6; clone size: -; CDR3 DNA: TGTGCCAGCAGCTTGGACAGGGATGTGAGTTCACCCCTCCACTTT; CDR3 protein: CASSLDRDVSSPLHF
V gene: TRBV30; D gene: TRBD1; J gene: TRBJ1-2; clone size: -; CDR3 DNA: TGTGCCTGGACCCTAACAGGGGTTCACGGCTACACCTTC; CDR3 protein: CAWTLTGVHGYTF
V gene: TRBV2; D gene: -; J gene: TRBJ1-1; clone size: -; CDR3 DNA: TGTGCCAGCAGTATCCGGGTCAGGGATGAAGCTTTCTTT; CDR3 protein: CASSIRVRDEAFF
V gene: TRBV18; D gene: TRBD1; J gene: TRBJ1-2; clone size: -; CDR3 DNA: TGTGCCAGCTCACCAGCCGGACAGGGTTATGGCTACACCTTC; CDR3 protein: CASSPAGQGYGYTF
V gene: TRBV5-5; D gene: TRBD1; J gene: TRBJ2-5; clone size: -; CDR3 DNA: TGTGCCAGCAGCTACCGGGACAGGGGGAGTGTAGGGGAGACCCAGTACTTC; CDR3 protein: CASSYRDRGSVGETQYF
V gene: TRBV12-3/TRBV12-4; D gene: TRBD1; J gene: TRBJ1-1; clone size: -; CDR3 DNA: TGTGCCAGCACCCAAAGACAGGGGGCTGAAGCTTTCTTT; CDR3 protein: CASTQRQGAEAFF
V gene: TRBV20-1; D gene: -; J gene: TRBJ2-5; clone size: -; CDR3 DNA: TGCAGTGCTAGAGCAGTGGAGACCCAGTACTTC; CDR3 protein: CSARAVETQYF
V gene: TRBV5-1; D gene: -; J gene: TRBJ2-5; clone size: -; CDR3 DNA: TGCGCCAGCAGCGCCGGACTGTCCCAAGAGACCCAGTACTTC; CDR3 protein: CASSAGLSQETQYF
V gene: TRBV15; D gene: TRBD1; J gene: TRBJ1-4; clone size: -; CDR3 DNA: TGTGCCACCAGCAGACAACAGGGGGTCTCGGGTGAAAAACTGTTTTTT; CDR3 protein: CATSRQQGVSGEKLFF
V gene: TRBV10-3; D gene: -; J gene: TRBJ2-1; clone size: -; CDR3 DNA: TGTGCCATCAGTGTTCTCGGGGATGAGCAGTTCTTC; CDR3 protein: CAISVLGDEQFF
V gene: TRBV5-1; D gene: TRBD2; J gene: TRBJ2-3; clone size: -; CDR3 DNA: TGCGCCAGCAGCTCGGGACTAGAGGTTGGGGATACGCAGTATTTT; CDR3 protein: CASSSGLEVGDTQYF
V gene: TRBV19; D gene: -; J gene: TRBJ1-5; clone size: few; CDR3 DNA: TGTGCCAGTAGTATAGATCACGAGGTAGGTCAGCCCCAGCATTTT; CDR3 protein: CASSIDHEVGQPQHF
V gene: TRBV5-1; D gene: TRBD2; J gene: TRBJ2-5; clone size: -; CDR3 DNA: TGCGCCAGCAGCTTGGCCAGGGAGGGCGAGACCCAGTACTTC; CDR3 protein: CASSLAREGETQYF
V gene: TRBV27; D gene: -; J gene: TRBJ2-3; clone size: -; CDR3 DNA: TGTGCCAGCAGTTTAAAGATTGGTATCCCAGGCACAGATACGCAGTATTTT; CDR3 protein: CASSLKIGIPGTDTQYF
V gene: TRBV9; D gene: -; J gene: TRBJ2-5; clone size: -; CDR3 DNA: TGTGCCAGCAGCCCCCGTAGTCCATCCTTTGGAGGAATATCGTACCAAGAGACCCAGTACTTC; CDR3 protein: CASSPRSPSFGGISYQETQYF
V gene: TRBV18; D gene: -; J gene: TRBJ2-3; clone size: -; CDR3 DNA: TGTGCCAGCTCCCAGAAAGATACGCAGTATTTT; CDR3 protein: CASSQKDTQYF
V gene: TRBV7-9; D gene: -; J gene: TRBJ1-1; clone size: few; CDR3 DNA: TGTGCCAGCAGCCAAAAAGGGGCCCTTGAAGCTTTCTTT; CDR3 protein: CASSQKGALEAFF
V gene: TRBV4-2; D gene: -; J gene: TRBJ1-2; clone size: -; CDR3 DNA: TGTGCCAGCAGCCAAGCTCGGGGAGTAGGGGGCTACACCTTC; CDR3 protein: CASSQARGVGGYTF
V gene: TRBV9; D gene: -; J gene: TRBJ2-5; clone size: -; CDR3 DNA: TGTGCCAGCAGCTTTACAGGAGAAGGCTTTTCCGAGACCCAGTACTTC; CDR3 protein: CASSFTGEGFSETQYF
V gene: TRBV5-1; D gene: TRBD2; J gene: TRBJ2-2; clone size: many; CDR3 DNA: TGCGCCAGCACGGTGACTAGCGGGGGGACCGGGGAGCTGTTTTTT; CDR3 protein: CASTVTSGGTGELFF
V gene: TRBV15; D gene: -; J gene: TRBJ2-1; clone size: -; CDR3 DNA: TGTGCCACCAGCAGAGATTTGGCGGGGAAGGGTGAGCAGTTCTTC; CDR3 protein: CATSRDLAGKGEQFF
V gene: TRBV6-5; D gene: -; J gene: TRBJ2-1; clone size: -; CDR3 DNA: TGTGCCAGCAGGTTATTAGGACAGTACGGGCAGTTCTTC; CDR3 protein: CASRLLGQYGQFF
V gene: TRBV19; D gene: TRBD1; J gene: TRBJ1-2; clone size: -; CDR3 DNA: TGTGCCAGCCGTAGGACAGGGGACTATGGCTACACCTTC; CDR3 protein: CASRRTGDYGYTF
V gene: TRBV7-9; D gene: -; J gene: TRBJ2-7; clone size: -; CDR3 DNA: TGTGCCAGCAGCCCCATGGGCAACTACGAGCAGTACTTC; CDR3 protein: CASSPMGNYEQYF
V gene: TRBV11-3; D gene: -; J gene: TRBJ1-1; clone size: few; CDR3 DNA: TGTGCCAGCAGCTTAGAGGCGAACACTGAAGCTTTCTTT; CDR3 protein: CASSLEANTEAFF
V gene: TRBV19; D gene: TRBD1; J gene: TRBJ2-1; clone size: once; CDR3 DNA: TGTGCCAGTATAGGACAGGGGGCTATCAATGAGCAGTTCTTC; CDR3 protein: CASIGQGAINEQFF
V gene: TRBV5-1; D gene: -; J gene: TRBJ1-2; clone size: -; CDR3 DNA: TGCGCCAGCAGCTTGATCATGACAGGCGAGCCTACTAACTATGGCTACACCTTC; CDR3 protein: CASSLIMTGEPTNYGYTF
V gene: TRBV2; D gene: TRBD1; J gene: TRBJ1-2; clone size: -; CDR3 DNA: TGTGCCAGCAGCCCCGGACAGGGGCGATACTATGGCTACACCTTC; CDR3 protein: CASSPGQGRYYGYTF
V gene: TRBV27; D gene: TRBD1; J gene: TRBJ1-2; clone size: few; CDR3 DNA: TGTGCCAGCAGTCCAGTCGGACAGGGGACCTCTGGCTACACCTTC; CDR3 protein: CASSPVGQGTSGYTF
V gene: TRBV4-3; D gene: -; J gene: TRBJ2-7; clone size: -; CDR3 DNA: TGCGCCAGCAGCCCCACCTCCGGACTGAGGGTTTACGAGCAGTACTTC; CDR3 protein: CASSPTSGLRVYEQYF
V gene: TRBV5-1; D gene: TRBD1; J gene: TRBJ1-1; clone size: -; CDR3 DNA: TGCGCCAGCAGCTCGAACAGGGGTGACACTGAAGCTTTCTTT; CDR3 protein: CASSSNRGDTEAFF
V gene: TRBV29-1; D gene: -; J gene: TRBJ2-4; clone size: -; CDR3 DNA: TGCAGCGTCAGGCTAGCCAAAAACATTCAGTACTTC; CDR3 protein: CSVRLAKNIQYF
V gene: TRBV9; D gene: -; J gene: TRBJ1-2; clone size: -; CDR3 DNA: TGTGCCAGCAGCGTAGGCGAGGGGGGGAACTATGGCTACACCTTC; CDR3 protein: CASSVGEGGNYGYTF
V gene: TRBV3-1/TRBV3-2; D gene: -; J gene: TRBJ2-5; clone size: -; CDR3 DNA: TGTGCCAGCTCCCCCTCTCGGACAAGAGAAAGCCAGTACTTC; CDR3 protein: CASSPSRTRESQYF
V gene: TRBV18; D gene: -; J gene: TRBJ1-1; clone size: -; CDR3 DNA: TGTGCCAGCTCACCGCGGGGTATGAACACTGAAGCTTTCTTT; CDR3 protein: CASSPRGMNTEAFF
V gene: TRBV7-2; D gene: TRBD1; J gene: TRBJ1-1; clone size: -; CDR3 DNA: TGTGCCAGCAGCTTACAGGGGGACGTCACTGAAGCTTTCTTT; CDR3 protein: CASSLQGDVTEAFF
V gene: TRBV4-3; D gene: -; J gene: TRBJ2-3; clone size: -; CDR3 DNA: TGCGCCAGCAGCCAAGTCCGGGGAGATACGCAGTATTTT; CDR3 protein: CASSQVRGDTQYF
V gene: TRBV20-1; D gene: -; J gene: TRBJ2-3; clone size: -; CDR3 DNA: TGCAGTGCACTGGCGGGAGATACGCAGTATTTT; CDR3 protein: CSALAGDTQYF
V gene: TRBV7-2; D gene: -; J gene: TRBJ2-2; clone size: -; CDR3 DNA: TGTGCCAGCAGCTTAAGAAGCCTCCCCACCGGGGAGCTGTTTTTT; CDR3 protein: CASSLRSLPTGELFF
V gene: TRBV19; D gene: -; J gene: TRBJ2-1; clone size: -; CDR3 DNA: TGTGCCAGTAGTATTCAGGCAGGGATGATCGACAATGAGCAGTTCTTC; CDR3 protein: CASSIQAGMIDNEQFF
V gene: TRBV24-1; D gene: -; J gene: TRBJ2-5; clone size: -; CDR3 DNA: TGTGCCACCACCGGGGAAGCAGGAGAGACCCAGTACTTC; CDR3 protein: CATTGEAGETQYF
V gene: TRBV13; D gene: TRBD2; J gene: TRBJ2-1; clone size: few; CDR3 DNA: TGTGCCAGCAGCTTGACCCCATATCTAGCGGGGGGTTCCTACAATGAGCAGTTCTTC; CDR3 protein: CASSLTPYLAGGSYNEQFF